This TCR beta chain emerged from a study of cytomegalovirus exposure and HLA in healthy donors. In the PCR, 60 Vbeta and 13 Jbeta primers were used. Profiling relied on immunoSEQ multiplex PCR, and the TCRdb table lists in-frame clones only, not all of them. In the table there are 100,000 to 150,000 clones, 80% to 85% of which are singletons. With respect to this clone: What it binds is unknown.

Points from the study as a whole: Based on reports, TCR beta sequences accurately predicted HLA-A and HLA-B alleles for most subjects.

Germline V gives CDR1 SGHTS, CDR2 YDEGEE. V lost 1 base and J lost 5, with 9 bases in between. The CDR3 is 13 residues long. This chain joins TRBV5-8 and TRBJ1-2; tentative D call: TRBD1 (5 bases). The specimen sequenced was PBMCs. The TCR comes from a woman in her twenties or thirties in good health and CMV-seronegative. The CDR3 region has the DNA TGTGCCAGCAGCTTGAGGGGCATATATGGCTACACCTTC. The encoded protein is CASSLRGIYGYTF. Full variable domain (remainder filled in from reference TRBV5-8 and TRBJ1-2): EAGVTQSPTHLIKTRGQQATLRCSPISGHTSVYWYQQALGLGLQFLLWYDEGEERNRGNFPPRFSGRQFPNYSSELNVNALELEDSALYLCASSLRGIYGYTFGSGTRLTVV.